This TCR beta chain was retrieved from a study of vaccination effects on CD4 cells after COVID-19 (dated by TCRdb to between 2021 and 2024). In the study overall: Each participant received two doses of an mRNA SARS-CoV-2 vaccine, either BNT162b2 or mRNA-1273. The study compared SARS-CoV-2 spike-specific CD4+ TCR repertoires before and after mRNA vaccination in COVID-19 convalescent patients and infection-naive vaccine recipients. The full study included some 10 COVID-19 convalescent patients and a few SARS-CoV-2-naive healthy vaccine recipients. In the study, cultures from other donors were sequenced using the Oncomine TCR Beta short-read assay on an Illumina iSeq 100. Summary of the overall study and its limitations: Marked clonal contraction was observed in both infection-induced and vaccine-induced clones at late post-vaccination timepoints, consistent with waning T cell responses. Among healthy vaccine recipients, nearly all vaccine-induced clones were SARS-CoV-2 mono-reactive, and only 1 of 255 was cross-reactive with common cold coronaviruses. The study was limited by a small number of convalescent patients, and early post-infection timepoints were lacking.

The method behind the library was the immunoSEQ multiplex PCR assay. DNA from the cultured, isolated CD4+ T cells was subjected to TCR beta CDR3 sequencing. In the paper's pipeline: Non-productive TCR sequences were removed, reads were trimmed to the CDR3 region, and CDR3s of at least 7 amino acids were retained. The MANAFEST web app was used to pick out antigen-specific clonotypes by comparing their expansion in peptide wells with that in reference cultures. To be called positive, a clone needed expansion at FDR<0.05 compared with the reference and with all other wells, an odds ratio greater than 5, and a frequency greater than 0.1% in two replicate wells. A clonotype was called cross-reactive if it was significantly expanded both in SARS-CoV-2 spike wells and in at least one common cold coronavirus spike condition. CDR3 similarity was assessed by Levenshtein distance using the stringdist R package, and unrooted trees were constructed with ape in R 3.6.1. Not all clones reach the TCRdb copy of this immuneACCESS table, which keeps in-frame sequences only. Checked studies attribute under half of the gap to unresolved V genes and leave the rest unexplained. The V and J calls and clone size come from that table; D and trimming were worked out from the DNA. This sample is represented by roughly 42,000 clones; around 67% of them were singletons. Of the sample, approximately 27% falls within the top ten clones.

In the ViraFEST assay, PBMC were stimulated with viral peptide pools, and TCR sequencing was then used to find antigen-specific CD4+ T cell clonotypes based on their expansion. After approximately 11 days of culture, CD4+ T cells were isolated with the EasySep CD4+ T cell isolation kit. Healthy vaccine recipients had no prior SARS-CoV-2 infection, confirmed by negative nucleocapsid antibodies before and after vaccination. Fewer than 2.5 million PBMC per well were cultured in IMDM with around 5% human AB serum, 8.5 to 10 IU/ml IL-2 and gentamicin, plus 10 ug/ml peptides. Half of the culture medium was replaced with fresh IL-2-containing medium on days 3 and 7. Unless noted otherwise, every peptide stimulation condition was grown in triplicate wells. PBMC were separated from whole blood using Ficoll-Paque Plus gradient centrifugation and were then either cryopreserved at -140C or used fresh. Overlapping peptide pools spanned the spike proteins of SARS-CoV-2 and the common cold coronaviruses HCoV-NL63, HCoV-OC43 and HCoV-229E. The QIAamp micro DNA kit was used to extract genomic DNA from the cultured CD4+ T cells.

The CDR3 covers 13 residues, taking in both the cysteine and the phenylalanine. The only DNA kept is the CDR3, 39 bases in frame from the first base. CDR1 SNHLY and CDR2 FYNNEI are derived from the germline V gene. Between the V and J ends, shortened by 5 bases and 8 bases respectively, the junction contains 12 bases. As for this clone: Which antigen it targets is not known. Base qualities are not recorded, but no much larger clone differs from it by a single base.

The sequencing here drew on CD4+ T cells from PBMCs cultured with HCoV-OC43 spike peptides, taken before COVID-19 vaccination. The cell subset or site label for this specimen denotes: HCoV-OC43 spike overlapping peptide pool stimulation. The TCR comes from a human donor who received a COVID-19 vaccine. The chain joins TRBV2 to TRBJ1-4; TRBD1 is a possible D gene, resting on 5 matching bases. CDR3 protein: CASSNQGGEKLFF. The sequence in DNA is TGTGCCAGCAGTAATCAGGGAGGGGAAAAACTGTTTTTT.